The source of this TCR beta chain is a study of CD8+ T cells in alopecia areata. Study outcomes and limitations: Scalp sequencing captures resident alphabeta T cells of normal skin too.

CDR1 is SGHSA, CDR2 FRNQAP, per germline. The CDR3 is made up of 14 amino acids. V was clipped by 5 bases and J by 0 bases, with 10 bases between them. This clone was observed a handful of times. As yet, its antigen is unknown. The germline and genes are mouse ones. Sequencing ends 4 residues short of the CDR3 end; the germline J gene provides the rest. RNA was extracted and reverse transcribed into cDNA as the sequencing template. Here immunoSEQ multiplex PCR was the method, and the copy in TCRdb shows in-frame clones only, minus some. The repertoire consists of approximately 110,000 clones, none detected only once.

This clonotype originated in a C3H/HeJ mouse with alopecia areata. The mice in this strain carry MHC haplotype H2-k. The genes are TRBV16 and TRBJ1-2, with D perhaps matching TRBD1 (5 bases). The sequenced sample consisted of lesional skin. The covered CDR3 bases are TGTGCAAGCAGCGCTGGGGGGGCAAACTCC. Translation gives CASSAGGANS. The CDR3 reads in full as CASSAGGANSDYTF.